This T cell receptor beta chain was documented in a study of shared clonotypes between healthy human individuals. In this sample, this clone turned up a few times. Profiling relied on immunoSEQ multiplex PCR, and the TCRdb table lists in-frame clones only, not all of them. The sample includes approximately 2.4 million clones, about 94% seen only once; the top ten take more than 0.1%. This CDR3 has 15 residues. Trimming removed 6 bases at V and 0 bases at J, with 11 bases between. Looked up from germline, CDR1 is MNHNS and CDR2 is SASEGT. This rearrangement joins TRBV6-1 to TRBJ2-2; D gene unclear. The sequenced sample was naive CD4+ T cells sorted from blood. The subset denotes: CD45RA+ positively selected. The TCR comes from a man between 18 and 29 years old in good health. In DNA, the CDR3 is TGTGCCAGCAGCCCATGGGGTTCGAACACCGGGGAGCTGTTTTTT. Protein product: CASSPWGSNTGELFF.